This T cell receptor beta chain appears in the sequencing data of a study of T cell clonotyping in hematopoietic cell transplantation. Study results and caveats: Without cell sorting, CD4 versus CD8 contributions remain unresolved. Pathologically expanded recipient clonotypes increased progressively from day 30 to day 180 as diversity fell. Broader posttransplant TCR repertoire diversity was predicted by graft donor and pretransplant recipient Inverse Simpson Index values.

Assay: immunoSEQ multiplex PCR; the TCRdb copy retains only in-frame clones and omits some. The sample has under 5,000 clones; roughly 20% are singletons. This clone has more than one count but fewer than ten. Its target is not known. V dropped 1 base and J dropped 3 bases, with 9 bases sitting between them. This CDR3 is 13 amino acids long. Germline CDR1 reads GTSNPN; CDR2 reads SVGIG (reference sequence). The V and J genes are TRBV30 and TRBJ1-1, with D tentatively TRBD1 (5 bases). This specimen consisted of PBMCs, obtained 180 days after allogeneic stem cell transplant. This TCR came from a male patient aged 18 to 29 who had an allogeneic stem cell transplant, so the T cells may come from the graft donor. Some clones in this sample may be carry-over from other donors' samples. The CDR3 coding sequence is TGTGCCTGGAGTGCACAGGTGGACACTGAAGCTTTCTTT. This encodes CAWSAQVDTEAFF.